The 2 T cell receptor beta chains given below trace back to one sample, sequenced in a study of PD-1 blockade in mismatch repair-deficient tumors. Produced via immunoSEQ multiplex PCR; TCRdb's table is partial and in-frame only. The sample contains some 48,000 clones, roughly 80% of which appear only once. The source material was peripheral blood, sampled approximately 20 weeks after starting pembrolizumab. The source is an adult with mismatch repair-deficient cancer.

In the case of this clone: Other DNA sequences in this sample translate to the same CDR3. The chain uses TRBV11-3 and TRBJ2-3; D remains unclear. Looked up from germline, CDR1 is SGHNT and CDR2 is YENEEA. The CDR3 is 12 residues long. V lost 6 bases and J lost 1, with 5 bases in between. CDR3 sequence reads: CASSPGTDTQYF. CDR3 DNA sequence: TGTGCCAGCAGTCCAGGCACAGATACGCAGTATTTT.

The CDR3 DNA is TGTGCCAGCTCACCAAGGCGGACAGCTAGTCATGAAAAACTGTTTTTT. Encoded protein: CASSPRRTASHEKLFF. This chain joins TRBV18 and TRBJ1-4; the D gene is possibly TRBD1 (6 bases). Between the trimmed V and J ends, which lost 2 bases and 6 bases, there was a span of 16 bases. Germline CDR1 is KGHSH and CDR2 is LQKENI. The CDR3 runs 16 residues.